Shown below are 26 T cell receptor beta chains from a single sample sequenced in a study of a mutant IDH1 vaccine in newly diagnosed glioma. Time point indicated: baseline, week 1 (first vaccination visit). Stated treatment: pre-vaccination baseline after standard-of-care therapy. The protocol was immunoSEQ multiplex PCR, while the TCRdb copy is restricted to in-frame clones and leaves out a portion. The profile shows 25,000 to 35,000 clones, approximately 80% of them singletons. Sequenced here: PBMCs, sampled from a glioma patient treated with radiotherapy, temozolomide or both. All receptors come from a man aged 30 to 39 with glioma.

The chain employs TRBV13 and TRBJ1-1, with D unresolved. Germline CDR1 is PRHDT and CDR2 is FYEKMQ (reference sequence). The CDR3 has 15 residues. V lost 5 bases, J lost 0 bases, and 13 bases lay in between. CDR3 nucleotide sequence: TGTGCCAGCAGCCCAGCGGGGAGATTGAACACTGAAGCTTTCTTT. This gives the protein CASSPAGRLNTEAFF. The full variable domain, rest sourced from reference TRBV13 and TRBJ1-1, is AAGVIQSPRHLIKEKRETATLKCYPIPRHDTVYWYQQGPGQDPQFLISFYEKMQSDKGSIPDRFSAQQFSDYHSELNMSSLELGDSALYFCASSPAGRLNTEAFFGQGTRLTVV.

V and J are TRBV19 and TRBJ2-7; no definite D call. This CDR3 is 14 amino acids long. Germline lookup yields CDR1 LNHDA and CDR2 SQIVND (reference sequence). Trimming took off 0 bases at V and 3 bases at J, with 9 bases between the two ends. The CDR3: CASSIDLSDYEQYF. The CDR3 nucleotides read TGTGCCAGTAGTATAGATCTCTCCGACTACGAGCAGTACTTC.

The chain links TRBV6-1 to TRBJ2-2; D unresolved. The CDR3 totals 16 residues. Germline loops: CDR1 MNHNS, CDR2 SASEGT. Trimming shortened V by 2 bases and J by 6 bases, and 16 bases separated the two germline ends. The DNA of the CDR3 is TGTGCCAGCAGTGAAACATTAGGGTCCTCGGCCGGGGAGCTGTTTTTT. Translating it yields CASSETLGSSAGELFF.

This rearrangement joins TRBV2 to TRBJ2-3, with a weak D call TRBD1 (6 bases). CDR3 length: 14 residues. V lost 5 bases, J lost 6 bases, and 15 bases lay in between. The germline CDR1 and CDR2 sequences are SNHLY and FYNNEI. Written as DNA, the CDR3 is TGTGCCAGCAGTCTTAGACAGGCTCCGGATACGCAGTATTTT. Translation gives CASSLRQAPDTQYF.

The chain has TRBV5-1 and TRBJ2-7, with D possibly TRBD1 on 6 matching bases. Per the germline V gene, CDR1 is SGHRS and CDR2 is YFSETQ. This CDR3 region has 14 residues. V lost 3 bases to trimming and J lost 3 bases, with 13 bases between them. CDR3 loop: CASSSTTGSYEQYF. CDR3 bases: TGCGCCAGCAGCTCCACAACAGGGAGCTACGAGCAGTACTTC.

This sequence joins TRBV19 and TRBJ2-7, with D possibly being TRBD2 (5 bases). The V and J ends lost 7 bases and 5 bases respectively, with 15 bases between them. Germline CDR1 LNHDA, CDR2 SQIVND (reference sequence). This CDR3 has 13 amino acids. The CDR3 region has the DNA TGTGCCAGTAATCTAGCACCGGGCCACGAGCAGTACTTC. Translated, it gives CASNLAPGHEQYF.

The chain uses TRBV5-1 and TRBJ1-1; D gene uncertain. Trimming shortened V by 0 bases and J by 3 bases, and 12 bases separated the two germline ends. The CDR3 totals 15 residues. Germline V lookup: CDR1 SGHRS, CDR2 YFSETQ. Written as DNA, the CDR3 is TGCGCCAGCAGCTTGGGGCGAGCCAGTTACACTGAAGCTTTCTTT. It translates to CASSLGRASYTEAFF.

The genes are TRBV30 and TRBJ1-2; no clear D. This CDR3 contains 13 residues. Trimming took off 3 bases at V and 5 bases at J, with 13 bases between the two ends. Germline V CDR1 and CDR2: GTSNPN, SVGIG (reference sequence). CDR3 protein: CAWRQTTFYGYTF. For the CDR3, the DNA is TGTGCCTGGAGACAGACTACCTTTTATGGCTACACCTTC.

This chain uses TRBV7-8 with TRBJ1-5, with 7 bases fitting TRBD1. Trimming at V came to 5 bases and at J to 0 bases, leaving 1 base not matched to a gene. The germline V gene has CDR1 SGHVS and CDR2 FQNEAQ. The CDR3 runs 14 residues. CDR3 residues: CASSPGGSNQPQHF. The CDR3 DNA reads TGTGCCAGCAGCCCAGGGGGTAGCAATCAGCCCCAGCATTTT.

Comment on this clone: The sample carries other DNA sequences with the same CDR3. The rearrangement uses TRBV19 and TRBJ1-3; D unclear. The CDR3 has 12 amino acids. V was shortened by 3 bases and J by 4 bases, with 4 bases between the two germline ends. CDR1 is LNHDA and CDR2 is SQIVND in the germline V gene (reference sequence). The CDR3 DNA sequence: TGTGCCAGTAGTATTGGAGGAAACACCATATATTTT. Residues: CASSIGGNTIYF.

V usage is TRBV6-1 and J usage is TRBJ1-1; no firm D call. Per germline, CDR1 MNHNS and CDR2 SASEGT. The CDR3 is made up of 11 amino acids. V lost 8 bases, J lost 10 bases, and 14 bases lay in between. The CDR3: CASFSTFRAFF. CDR3 coding DNA: TGTGCCAGCTTCTCCACATTCCGAGCTTTCTTT.

This sequence joins TRBV15 and TRBJ1-1; no clear D gene. Germline V CDR1 and CDR2: LNHNV, YYDKDF (reference sequence). The CDR3 totals 14 residues. Trimming pared 0 bases from V and 5 bases from J, leaving 10 bases between. The CDR3, as DNA: TGTGCCACCAGCAGAGATGCAGCGGGTACTGAAGCTTTCTTT. It specifies CATSRDAAGTEAFF.

The genes are TRBV6-5 and TRBJ1-6; no reliable D call. Trimming took off 0 bases at V and 8 bases at J, with 11 bases between the two ends. Germline V gene lookup returns CDR1 MNHEY and CDR2 SVGAGI. This CDR3 comprises 15 residues. CDR3 bases: TGTGCCAGCAGTTACTCGCGGCAGGATCATTCACCCCTCCACTTT. As protein: CASSYSRQDHSPLHF.

This clone was recorded once. This sequence joins TRBV7-2 and TRBJ1-2; unclear D gene. CDR3 length: 12 residues. The V gene's germline CDR1 is SGHTA and CDR2 FQGNSA. V lost 6 bases and J lost 6, with 11 bases in between. The CDR3 protein is CASRKDGHGYTF. The CDR3 nucleotides read TGTGCCAGCAGAAAGGACGGACATGGCTACACCTTC.

V usage is TRBV2 and J usage is TRBJ1-2, with D perhaps matching TRBD1 (6 bases). The CDR3 length is 15 residues. Trimming pared 8 bases from V and 4 bases from J, leaving 20 bases between. Germline V gene data show CDR1 as SNHLY and CDR2 as FYNNEI. The CDR3 nucleotides read TGTGCCAGCCATCAGGGGCCGGGGGAGGCCTATGGCTACACCTTC. Translated, it gives CASHQGPGEAYGYTF.

This clone was observed once. The chain is built from TRBV30 and TRBJ1-2; D may be TRBD1 (6 bases). CDR1 and CDR2 from the germline V gene are GTSNPN and SVGIG (reference sequence). Trimming shortened V by 4 bases and J by 7 bases, and 16 bases separated the two germline ends. This CDR3 has 13 residues. The CDR3 here is CAWKTGTKGGYTF. The CDR3 coding sequence is TGTGCCTGGAAAACCGGGACAAAGGGTGGCTACACCTTC.

This sequence joins TRBV4-2 and TRBJ2-5, with 8 bases lining up with TRBD1. CDR1 and CDR2 from the germline V gene are LGHNA and YNFKEQ. With 0 bases clipped from V and 5 bases from J, the junction kept 8 bases outside the gene matches. The CDR3 contains 16 residues. The CDR3, as DNA: TGTGCCAGCAGCCAAGATAATGACAGGGGATGGGAGACCCAGTACTTC. As protein: CASSQDNDRGWETQYF.

The chain recombines TRBV14 with TRBJ2-5; no clear D. This CDR3 comprises 12 residues. Germline V lookup: CDR1 SGHDN, CDR2 FVKESK. Between the trimmed V and J ends, which lost 3 bases and 3 bases, there was a span of 5 bases. For the CDR3, the DNA is TGTGCCAGCAGCCACAACGAAGAGACCCAGTACTTC. It codes for CASSHNEETQYF.

The CDR3 DNA sequence: TGTGCCTACGGGGGGGTTTCGCAGCCCCAGCATTTT. Protein product: CAYGGVSQPQHF. The chain recombines TRBV30 with TRBJ1-5, with a tentative D call TRBD1 (5 bases). Germline V gives CDR1 GTSNPN, CDR2 SVGIG (reference sequence). V gave up 7 bases and J gave up 7 bases, with 14 bases separating them. The CDR3 contains 12 residues.

CDR3 nucleotides: TGTGCCAGCGCCCAGGGGAACACCGGGGAGCTGTTTTTT. This codes for CASAQGNTGELFF. V and J are TRBV28 and TRBJ2-2; a possible D gene is TRBD1 (5 bases). Trimming cost V 8 bases and J 1 base, with 8 bases left between them. Germline assignment: CDR1 MDHEN and CDR2 SYDVKM. The length of the CDR3 is 13 residues.

CDR3 sequence: CASSNGQPDEQYF. CDR3 DNA: TGTGCCAGCAGTAACGGACAGCCAGACGAGCAGTACTTC. The chain couples TRBV6-6 to TRBJ2-7; possibly TRBD1 for D (6 bases). The germline gives CDR1 MNHNY, CDR2 SVGAGI (reference sequence). There are 13 residues in the CDR3. Trimming left V 5 bases short and J 5 bases short, with 13 bases between.

In this sample, this clone turned up a few times. V is TRBV19 and J is TRBJ1-4, with 7 bases fitting TRBD1. Unmatched junction bases numbered 6, after V lost 2 bases and J lost 12 bases. Germline CDR1 is LNHDA and CDR2 is SQIVND (reference sequence). This CDR3 comprises 13 residues. The CDR3 sequence is CASSIKRGGELFF. The CDR3 DNA is TGTGCCAGTAGTATAAAACGAGGGGGCGAACTGTTTTTT.

The chain couples TRBV12-5 to TRBJ1-1; unclear D gene. CDR3 length equals 12 residues. Trimming stripped 3 bases from V and 7 bases from J, with 9 bases between. Germline V gene sequence: CDR1 LGHNT, CDR2 FRNRAP. CDR3 coding DNA: TGTGCTAGTGGTTTTCTTCCGGGTGAAGCTTTCTTT. Its translation is CASGFLPGEAFF.

The sample holds one count of this clone. The chain has TRBV4-1 and TRBJ1-4; D is ambiguous. The germline CDR1 and CDR2 sequences are MGHRA and YSYEKL. This CDR3 spans 15 amino acids. Trimming pared 0 bases from V and 8 bases from J, leaving 13 bases between. The CDR3 loop is CASSQDATLLEKLFF. The CDR3 DNA is TGCGCCAGCAGCCAAGACGCCACCCTACTAGAAAAACTGTTTTTT.

The chain carries TRBV5-4 and TRBJ2-1, with D perhaps matching TRBD1 (5 bases). Trimming removed 0 bases from V and 6 bases from J, with 10 bases in between. The CDR3 is made up of 14 amino acids. Germline CDR1 reads SGHNT; CDR2 reads YYREEE (reference sequence). In nucleotides, the CDR3 is TGTGCCAGCAGCTTGGAGGGGTCCCCCAATGAGCAGTTCTTC. Amino acids: CASSLEGSPNEQFF.

This clone was seen only once. The chain combines TRBV6-6 with TRBJ1-4; D is undetermined. CDR1 MNHNY and CDR2 SVGAGI come from the germline V gene (reference sequence). V was clipped by 7 bases and J by 8 bases, with 14 bases between them. This CDR3 region has 13 residues. This chain's CDR3 is CASTSPVGEKLFF. CDR3 DNA: TGTGCCAGCACCTCCCCGGTGGGCGAAAAACTGTTTTTT.